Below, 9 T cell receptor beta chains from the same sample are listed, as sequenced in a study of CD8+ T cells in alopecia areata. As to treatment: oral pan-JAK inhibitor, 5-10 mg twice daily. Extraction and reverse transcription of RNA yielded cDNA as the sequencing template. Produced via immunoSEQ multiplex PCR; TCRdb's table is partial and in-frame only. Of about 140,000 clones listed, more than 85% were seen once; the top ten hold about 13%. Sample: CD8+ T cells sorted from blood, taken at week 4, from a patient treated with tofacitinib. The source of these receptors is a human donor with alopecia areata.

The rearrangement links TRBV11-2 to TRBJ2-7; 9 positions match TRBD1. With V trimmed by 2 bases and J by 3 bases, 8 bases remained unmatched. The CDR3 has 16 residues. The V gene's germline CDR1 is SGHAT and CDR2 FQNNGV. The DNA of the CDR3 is TGTGCCAGCAGCTTAACTGGCGGGACAGGGCGCTACGAGCAGTACTTC. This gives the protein CASSLTGGTGRYEQYF.

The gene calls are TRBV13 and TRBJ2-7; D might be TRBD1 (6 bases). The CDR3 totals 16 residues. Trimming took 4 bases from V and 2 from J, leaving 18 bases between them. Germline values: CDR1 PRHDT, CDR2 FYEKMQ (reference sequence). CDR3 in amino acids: CASSSRHRRGTYEQYF. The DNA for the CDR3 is TGTGCCAGCAGCTCCCGACACCGAAGGGGGACCTACGAGCAGTACTTC.

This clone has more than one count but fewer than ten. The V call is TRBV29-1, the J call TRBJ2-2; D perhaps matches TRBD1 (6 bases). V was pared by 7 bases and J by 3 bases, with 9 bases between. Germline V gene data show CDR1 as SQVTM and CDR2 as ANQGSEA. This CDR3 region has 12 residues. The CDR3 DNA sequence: TGCAGCGGGAAGGGGGACACCGGGGAGCTGTTTTTT. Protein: CSGKGDTGELFF.

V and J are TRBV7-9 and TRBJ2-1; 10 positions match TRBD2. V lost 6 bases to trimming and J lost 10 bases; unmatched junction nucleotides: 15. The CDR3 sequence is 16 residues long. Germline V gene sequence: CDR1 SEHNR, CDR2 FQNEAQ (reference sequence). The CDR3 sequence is CASRLTPSGRAWEQFF. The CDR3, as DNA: TGTGCCAGCAGGCTTACTCCCAGCGGGAGGGCCTGGGAGCAGTTCTTC.

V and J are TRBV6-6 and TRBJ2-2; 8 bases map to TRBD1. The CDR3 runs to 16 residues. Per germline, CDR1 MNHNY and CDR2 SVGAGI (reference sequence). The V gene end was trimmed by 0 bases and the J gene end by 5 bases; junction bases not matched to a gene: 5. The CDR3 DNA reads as TGTGCCAGCAGTTACTCGGGGACAGGCATTACCGGGGAGCTGTTTTTT. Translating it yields CASSYSGTGITGELFF.

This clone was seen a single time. CDR3 in amino acids: CASSYLGLGTQYF. In DNA form, the CDR3 reads TGTGCCAGCAGTTATCTAGGGCTCGGTACCCAGTACTTC. V and J are TRBV27 and TRBJ2-5, with unresolved D. CDR3 length: 13 residues. The germline V gene has CDR1 MNHEY and CDR2 SMNVEV (reference sequence). V lost 4 bases, J lost 8 bases, and 14 bases lay in between.

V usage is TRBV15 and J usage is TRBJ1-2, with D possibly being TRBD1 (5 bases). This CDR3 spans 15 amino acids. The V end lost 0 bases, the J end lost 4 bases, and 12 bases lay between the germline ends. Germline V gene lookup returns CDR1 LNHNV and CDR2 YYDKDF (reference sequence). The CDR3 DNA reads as TGTGCCACCAGCAGAGAGGGCAGGGAGAGCTATGGCTACACCTTC. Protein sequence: CATSREGRESYGYTF.

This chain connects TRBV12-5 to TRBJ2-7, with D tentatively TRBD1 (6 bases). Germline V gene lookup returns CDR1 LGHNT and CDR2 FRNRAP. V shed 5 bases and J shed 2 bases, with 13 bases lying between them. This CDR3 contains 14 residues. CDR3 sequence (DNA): TGTGCTAGTGGTCCGTGGGACATACCCTACGAGCAGTACTTC. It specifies CASGPWDIPYEQYF.

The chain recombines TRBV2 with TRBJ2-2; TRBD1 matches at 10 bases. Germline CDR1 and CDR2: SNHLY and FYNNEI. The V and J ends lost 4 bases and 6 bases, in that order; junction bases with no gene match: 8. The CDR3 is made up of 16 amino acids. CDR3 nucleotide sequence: TGTGCCAGCAGTGTTGGTCGACAGGGGGCCGCCGGGGAGCTGTTTTTT. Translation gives CASSVGRQGAAGELFF.